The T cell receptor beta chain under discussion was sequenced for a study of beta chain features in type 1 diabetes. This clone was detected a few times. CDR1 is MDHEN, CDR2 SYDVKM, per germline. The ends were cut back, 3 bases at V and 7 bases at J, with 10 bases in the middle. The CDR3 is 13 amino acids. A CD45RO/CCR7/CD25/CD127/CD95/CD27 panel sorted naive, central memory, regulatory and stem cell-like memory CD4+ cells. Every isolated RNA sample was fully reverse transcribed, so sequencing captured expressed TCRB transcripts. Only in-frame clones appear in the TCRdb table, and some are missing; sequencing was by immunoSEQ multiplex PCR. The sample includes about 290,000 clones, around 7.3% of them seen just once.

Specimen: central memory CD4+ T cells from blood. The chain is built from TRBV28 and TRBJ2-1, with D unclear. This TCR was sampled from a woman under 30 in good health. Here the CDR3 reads CASSFTVLNEQFF. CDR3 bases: TGTGCCAGCAGTTTTACTGTCTTGAATGAGCAGTTCTTC.